These 5 T cell receptor beta chains originate from one sample sequenced in a study of CD8 T cells in Susac syndrome. RNA totalling roughly 0.45 to 1 ug underwent reverse transcription with random hexamers. TCRdb re-derived calls from the immunoSEQ multiplex PCR reads in MiXCR, one entry per CDR3 protein. The profile shows 150,000 to 200,000 distinct CDR3 sequences, roughly 90% of them singletons. The sequenced sample was CD4+ T cells from PBMCs. These receptors were taken from a human donor with Susac syndrome.

The chain combines TRBV20-1 with TRBJ1-3, with D unresolved. The CDR3 has 13 residues. The ends were cut back, 0 bases at V and 6 bases at J, with 9 bases in the middle. Germline CDR1 and CDR2: DFQATT and SNEGSKA (reference sequence). The CDR3 bases are TGCAGTGCTAGAGAGGGAGGGCTAAACACCATATATTTT. It specifies CSAREGGLNTIYF.

CDR3 sequence: CSAAPGSGRGYGTDTQYF. CDR3 nucleotide sequence: TGCAGTGCCGCCCCGGGTAGCGGGAGAGGGTACGGCACAGATACGCAGTATTTT. The chain employs TRBV20-1 and TRBJ2-3; 9 nucleotides match TRBD2. The V segment lost 6 bases and the J segment 1 base; nucleotides outside the gene matches: 17. The CDR3 covers 18 residues. CDR1 and CDR2 (germline): DFQATT, SNEGSKA (reference sequence).

V is TRBV6-5 and J is TRBJ2-1, with D perhaps given as TRBD1 or TRBD2 (5 bases each). This CDR3 region has 16 residues. Deletions cut 2 bases from V and 9 bases from J, with 20 bases between. CDR1 and CDR2 from the germline V gene are MNHEY and SVGAGI. In DNA, the CDR3 is TGTGCCAGCAGTTACCACTCCGGGACGGCCGCTCCTGAGCAGTTCTTC. It yields the protein CASSYHSGTAAPEQFF.

The rearrangement uses TRBV19 and TRBJ2-1, with TRBD2 matching over 11 bases. Germline loops: CDR1 LNHDA, CDR2 SQIVND (reference sequence). This CDR3 is 17 amino acids long. The ends lost 6 bases at V and 2 bases at J; junction bases unmatched: 9. The CDR3 DNA reads TGTGCCAGTAGGCGCCTGGGGGGACTAGCGGCCTACAATGAGCAGTTCTTC. It translates to CASRRLGGLAAYNEQFF. Looking up the rest from reference TRBV19 and TRBJ2-1 gives the full variable domain: DGGITQSPKYLFRKEGQNVTLSCEQNLNHDAMYWYRQDPGQGLRLIYYSQIVNDFQKGDIAEGYSVSREKKESFPLTVTSAQKNPTAFYLCASRRLGGLAAYNEQFFGPGTRLTVL.

The chain's CDR3 is CASSLFQTTEAFF. In DNA form, the CDR3 reads TGTGCCAGCAGCTTATTCCAGACCACTGAAGCTTTCTTT. V and J are TRBV7-3 and TRBJ1-1; the D is unclear. The CDR3 loop spans 13 amino acids. Trimming removed 2 bases from V and 4 bases from J, with 8 bases in between. The germline V gene encodes CDR1 SGHTA and CDR2 FQGTGA.